This TCR beta chain appears in the sequencing data of a study of T cell responses to AZD1222 COVID-19 vaccine. TCRdb keeps only in-frame clones here, not all; method: immunoSEQ multiplex PCR. Here the sample spans about 130,000 clones, just over 90% being singletons. Germline CDR1 reads LNHDA; CDR2 reads SQIVND (reference sequence). V gave up 5 bases and J gave up 1 base, with 8 bases separating them. This CDR3 comprises 13 residues. This receptor was obtained from an adult in good health. V and J are TRBV19 and TRBJ1-1; D is undetermined. This specimen consisted of peripheral blood, obtained on day 0 of AZD1222 vaccination. The CDR3 loop is CASSSQRNTEAFF. The CDR3 bases are TGTGCCAGTAGTTCCCAGAGGAACACTGAAGCTTTCTTT.